The following is a T cell receptor beta chain sequence with its context. This record belongs to a study of patients and donors after allogeneic stem cell transplantation. In TCRdb, the RT-PCR reads were re-called with MiXCR into one record per CDR3 protein. The sample contains 900,000 to 1,000,000 distinct CDR3 sequences, approximately 19% of which appear only once. This TCR was sampled from a human donor who was either an allogeneic HSCT recipient or a stem cell or donor lymphocyte infusion donor (not recorded which). It is not recorded whose cells these are; they may come from a transplant donor. Sequenced material: blood, either unsorted or a sorted T cell fraction (not recorded which).

The CDR3 reads CASAGGGVPYEQYF. The CDR3 nucleotides are TGTGCCAGCGCCGGGGGGGGAGTTCCCTACGAGCAGTACTTC. The J gene is TRBJ2-7, the V gene TRBV12-3 or TRBV12-4; 8 bases agree with TRBD2. The CDR3 length is 14 residues. Trimming at V came to 8 bases and at J to 2 bases, leaving 8 bases not matched to a gene.